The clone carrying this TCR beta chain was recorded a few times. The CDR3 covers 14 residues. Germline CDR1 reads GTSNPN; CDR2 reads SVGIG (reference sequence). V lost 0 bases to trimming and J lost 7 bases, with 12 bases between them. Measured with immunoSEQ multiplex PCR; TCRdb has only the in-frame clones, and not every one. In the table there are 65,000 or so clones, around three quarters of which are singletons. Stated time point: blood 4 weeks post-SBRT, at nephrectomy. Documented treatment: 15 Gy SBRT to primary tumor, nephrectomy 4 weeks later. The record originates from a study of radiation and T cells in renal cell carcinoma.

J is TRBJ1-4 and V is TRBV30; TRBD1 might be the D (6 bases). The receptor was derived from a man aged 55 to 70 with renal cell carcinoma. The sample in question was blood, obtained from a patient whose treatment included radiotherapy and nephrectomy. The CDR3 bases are TGTGCCTGGAGTGTAGGGGGGGAGAGTGAAAAACTGTTTTTT. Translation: CAWSVGGESEKLFF.